One sample yielded the 17 T cell receptor beta chains listed below, sequenced in a study of vaccination and CD4 T cells after COVID-19. Sequencing of the DNA from cultured CD4+ T cells was carried out with the Oncomine TCR Beta short-read assay. TCRdb re-derived calls from the PCR reads in MiXCR, one entry per CDR3 protein. The sample lists around 15,000 distinct CDR3 sequences; 26% were seen once. Treatment noted: roughly 11-day PBMC culture with coronavirus spike peptide pools or control peptides (ViraFEST assay). What these receptors recognize is not known. Sequenced material: cultured CD4+ T cells from blood. All receptors come from a human donor with COVID-19.

J is TRBJ1-2 and V is TRBV7-6; TRBD1 aligns across 8 bases. V dropped 4 bases and J dropped 7; count of bases not matched to a gene: 14. Germline V gene lookup returns CDR1 SGHVS and CDR2 FNYEAQ. This CDR3 is 16 amino acids long. CDR3 region: CASSSVRRTGSGGYTF. The CDR3 bases are TGTGCCAGCAGCTCAGTTCGTAGGACAGGGAGTGGTGGCTACACCTTC.

In its sample, this clonotype was seen a few times. The rearrangement links TRBV6-1 to TRBJ2-1, with 7 nucleotides matching TRBD1. The germline V gene encodes CDR1 MNHNS and CDR2 SASEGT. The CDR3 runs 14 residues. J was trimmed by 10 bases and V by 7 bases; bases with no gene match: 13. CDR3 protein: CASNVGQPTGEQFF. The CDR3 coding sequence is TGTGCCAGCAATGTGGGACAGCCGACGGGGGAGCAGTTCTTC.

The CDR3 DNA follows: TGTGCCAGCAGCTCTCACAGGGGGCCAGGAAACACCATATATTTT. Translated, it gives CASSSHRGPGNTIYF. The chain joins TRBV7-2 to TRBJ1-3, with TRBD1 matching over 9 bases. Germline CDR1 SGHTA, CDR2 FQGNSA. V lost 4 bases to trimming and J lost 4 bases; unmatched junction nucleotides: 5. The CDR3 sequence is 15 residues long.

The chain combines TRBV19 with TRBJ1-6, with no clear D. CDR1 and CDR2 (germline): LNHDA, SQIVND (reference sequence). This CDR3 comprises 12 residues. The ends were cut back, 4 bases at V and 9 bases at J, with 7 bases in the middle. The DNA of the CDR3 is TGTGCCAGTAGTACCGGAGTTTCACCCCTCCACTTT. Its protein product is CASSTGVSPLHF. Complete variable domain (other parts from reference TRBV19 and TRBJ1-6): DGGITQSPKYLFRKEGQNVTLSCEQNLNHDAMYWYRQDPGQGLRLIYYSQIVNDFQKGDIAEGYSVSREKKESFPLTVTSAQKNPTAFYLCASSTGVSPLHFGNGTRLTVT.

The chain has TRBV10-3 and TRBJ2-5, with D possibly TRBD2 on 6 matching bases. Trimming left V 10 bases short and J 2 bases short, with 17 bases between. Germline CDR1 reads ENHRY; CDR2 reads SYGVKD. The CDR3 covers 14 residues. This CDR3 reads CATARDSIQETQYF. CDR3 nucleotide sequence: TGTGCCACCGCTCGGGACTCCATTCAAGAGACCCAGTACTTC.

J is TRBJ2-3 and V is TRBV28, with TRBD1 matching over 7 bases. Germline trimming cut 5 bases from V and 3 bases from J; bases unmatched to any gene: 11. This CDR3 spans 16 amino acids. The V gene's germline CDR1 is MDHEN and CDR2 SYDVKM. For the CDR3, the DNA is TGTGCCAGCAGTCCACTGGGGACAGCAGCAACAGATACGCAGTATTTT. Its translation: CASSPLGTAATDTQYF.

The rearrangement joins TRBV29-1 to TRBJ2-1; perhaps D is TRBD1 or TRBD2 (6 bases each). This CDR3 region has 14 residues. V was shortened by 7 bases and J by 3 bases, with 16 bases between the two germline ends. Germline-derived CDR1 and CDR2 are SQVTM and ANQGSEA. CDR3 in amino acids: CSGRGDLIYNEQFF. In DNA, the CDR3 is TGCAGCGGGAGGGGGGACTTGATCTACAATGAGCAGTTCTTC.

The genes are TRBV7-8 and TRBJ1-1, with D perhaps TRBD1 (5 bases). Trimming cost V 5 bases and J 0 bases, with 16 bases left between them. Germline-derived CDR1 and CDR2 are SGHVS and FQNEAQ. This CDR3 spans 16 amino acids. CDR3 bases: TGTGCCAGCAGCGTCACGGGACGGACCATGAACACTGAAGCTTTCTTT. Its protein is CASSVTGRTMNTEAFF.

J is TRBJ2-2 and V is TRBV28, with D possibly matching TRBD1 (8 bases). The ends were cut back, 3 bases at V and 6 bases at J, with 14 bases in the middle. The length of the CDR3 is 15 residues. CDR1 MDHEN and CDR2 SYDVKM come from the germline V gene. This CDR3 is CASSLTTGGAGELFF. CDR3 DNA sequence: TGTGCCAGCAGTTTGACAACAGGGGGGGCCGGGGAGCTGTTTTTT.

This clonotype was seen a few times. V and J are TRBV11-2 and TRBJ2-7, with D perhaps matching TRBD1 (7 bases). V was cut by 1 base and J by 4 bases, with 14 bases left in between. This CDR3 has 15 amino acids. CDR1 and CDR2 (germline): SGHAT, FQNNGV. The CDR3 DNA reads TGTGCCAGCAGCTTAGGTCAGGGGGGCGGGTACGAGCAGTACTTC. Its protein is CASSLGQGGGYEQYF.

This clonotype has only a few counts. V usage is TRBV20-1 and J usage is TRBJ1-4, with D possibly matching TRBD1 (6 bases). The CDR3 extends over 13 amino acids. CDR1 is DFQATT and CDR2 is SNEGSKA in the germline V gene (reference sequence). Trimming cost V 5 bases and J 3 bases, with 10 bases left between them. The CDR3 sequence: CSAQTGANEKLFF. CDR3 DNA sequence: TGCAGTGCTCAGACAGGAGCTAATGAAAAACTGTTTTTT.

This clonotype is judged medium-sized. The chain carries TRBV20-1 and TRBJ1-2, with D possibly TRBD1 on 6 matching bases. Looked up from germline, CDR1 is DFQATT and CDR2 is SNEGSKA (reference sequence). The CDR3 covers 15 residues. The V end lost 0 bases, the J end lost 3 bases, and 14 bases lay between the germline ends. Written as DNA, the CDR3 is TGCAGTGCTAGAGAGTCAGGGGCTTTATACTATGGCTACACCTTC. Protein: CSARESGALYYGYTF.

The rearrangement links TRBV29-1 to TRBJ1-5; D is uncertain. Trimming took 7 bases from V and 2 from J, leaving 12 bases between them. Looked up from germline, CDR1 is SQVTM and CDR2 is ANQGSEA. CDR3 length equals 13 residues. CDR3 loop: CSARDGGNQPQHF. The DNA for the CDR3 is TGCAGCGCGAGAGATGGCGGCAATCAGCCCCAGCATTTT.

This chain joins TRBV7-9 and TRBJ2-2, with TRBD1 matching 9 bases. The CDR3 consists of 16 residues. Germline V CDR1 and CDR2: SEHNR, FQNEAQ (reference sequence). After removal of 2 bases from V and 3 bases from J, the junction contained 4 bases not matched to a gene. CDR3 DNA: TGTGCCAGCAGCTTACTCTGGGACAGGGACACCGGGGAGCTGTTTTTT. Amino acids: CASSLLWDRDTGELFF.

This clonotype has more than one count but fewer than ten. The chain employs TRBV12-3 or TRBV12-4 and TRBJ1-5; D is possibly TRBD1 (5 bases). Trimming removed 2 bases from V and 0 bases from J, with 8 bases in between. This CDR3 region has 15 residues. CDR3 sequence reads: CASSLQGNSNQPQHF. CDR3 nucleotide sequence: TGTGCCAGCAGTTTACAGGGAAATAGCAATCAGCCCCAGCATTTT.

The rearrangement links TRBV6-5 to TRBJ2-2; perhaps TRBD1 as D (6 bases). There are 15 residues in the CDR3. Looked up from germline, CDR1 is MNHEY and CDR2 is SVGAGI. Trimming stripped 2 bases from V and 5 bases from J, with 12 bases between. CDR3 protein: CASSYVGARTGELFF. In DNA, the CDR3 is TGTGCCAGCAGTTACGTGGGGGCGAGAACCGGGGAGCTGTTTTTT.

The chain uses TRBV6-1 and TRBJ1-4, with 9 bases identical to TRBD1. Germline trimming cut 10 bases from V and 5 bases from J; bases unmatched to any gene: 11. This CDR3 comprises 15 residues. The germline V gene has CDR1 MNHNS and CDR2 SASEGT. The CDR3 loop reads CATAKPGQGNEKLFF. The CDR3 DNA is TGTGCCACCGCCAAGCCGGGACAGGGAAATGAAAAACTGTTTTTT.